This is a list of T cell receptor beta chains from one sample in a study of T cell responses to AZD1222 COVID-19 vaccine. Only in-frame clones appear in the TCRdb table, and some are missing; sequencing was by immunoSEQ multiplex PCR. The table lists 84,000 or so clones, roughly 87% of them singletons, with less than 1.6% in the top ten. Sequencing was performed on peripheral blood, taken on day 0 of AZD1222 vaccination. Receptors originate from an adult in good health. Both conserved end residues are part of each CDR3. D genes are given only for firm matches. Part of the rows lack a size; the others show once, few, many or a class for expanded clones.

v_call,cdr3_length,clone_size,j_call,d_call,cdr3_aa,cdr3_nt
TRBV27,15,.,TRBJ1-1,TRBD1,CASRPMTGVNTEAFF,TGTGCCAGCAGGCCGATGACAGGGGTTAACACTGAAGCTTTCTTT
TRBV19,14,.,TRBJ2-2,TRBD1,CASRDRGNTGELFF,TGTGCCAGTAGGGACAGGGGAAACACCGGGGAGCTGTTTTTT
TRBV29-1,14,once,TRBJ2-5,TRBD2,CSVQLAGGRETQYF,TGCAGCGTTCAACTAGCGGGAGGGCGAGAGACCCAGTACTTC
TRBV30,14,.,TRBJ1-5,TRBD1,CAWSETGGGQPQHF,TGTGCCTGGAGTGAAACAGGGGGCGGTCAGCCCCAGCATTTT
TRBV11-2,14,.,TRBJ2-2,.,CASSAQRDTGELFF,TGTGCCAGCAGCGCCCAGAGGGACACCGGGGAGCTGTTTTTT
TRBV11-3,15,once,TRBJ2-1,TRBD2,CASSLELAGYNEQFF,TGTGCCAGCAGCTTGGAACTAGCGGGGTACAATGAGCAGTTCTTC
TRBV11-2,12,.,TRBJ1-1,.,CASSFPNTEAFF,TGTGCCAGCAGCTTTCCGAACACTGAAGCTTTCTTT
TRBV2,12,once,TRBJ1-2,.,CASSGLSGGYTF,TGTGCCAGCAGTGGACTTTCGGGAGGCTACACCTTC
TRBV5-8,14,.,TRBJ2-6,.,CASSPGTGANVLTF,TGTGCCAGCAGCCCAGGGACCGGGGCCAACGTCCTGACTTTC
TRBV19,16,.,TRBJ1-5,TRBD1,CASSTRTGRSNQPQHF,TGTGCCAGTAGTACCAGGACAGGGCGGAGCAATCAGCCCCAGCATTTT
TRBV5-1,13,.,TRBJ1-1,.,CASSLRGDTEAFF,TGCGCCAGCAGCTTGAGAGGGGACACTGAAGCTTTCTTT
TRBV19,14,few,TRBJ1-2,TRBD1,CASASQWDSYGYTF,TGTGCCAGTGCTTCCCAGTGGGACAGCTATGGCTACACCTTC
TRBV5-1,13,.,TRBJ1-2,.,CASSLAENYGYTF,TGCGCCAGCAGCTTGGCGGAGAACTATGGCTACACCTTC
TRBV21-1,16,.,TRBJ2-1,.,CASSKGGTATYNEQFF,TGTGCCAGCAGCAAAGGAGGGACCGCAACCTACAATGAGCAGTTCTTC
TRBV27,16,.,TRBJ1-1,TRBD1,CASRRPTQGAGTEAFF,TGTGCCAGCAGGCGTCCCACTCAGGGGGCTGGGACTGAAGCTTTCTTT
TRBV7-3,15,.,TRBJ2-1,TRBD2,CASSLLAGGFNEQFF,TGTGCCAGCAGCCTTCTAGCGGGAGGGTTCAATGAGCAGTTCTTC
TRBV4-1,17,.,TRBJ1-3,TRBD1,CASSQAPRTGGGNTIYF,TGCGCCAGCAGCCAAGCTCCTCGGACAGGGGGAGGAAACACCATATATTTT
TRBV27,14,.,TRBJ1-2,.,CASGETGRGKGYTF,TGTGCCAGCGGTGAGACAGGCCGCGGAAAAGGCTACACCTTC
TRBV7-2,14,.,TRBJ1-6,.,CASSLGYGSGSLHF,TGTGCCAGCAGCTTAGGATACGGGTCCGGTTCCCTCCACTTT
TRBV20-1,16,.,TRBJ2-2,.,CSASGNPGQNTGELFF,TGCAGTGCTAGTGGGAACCCGGGACAGAACACCGGGGAGCTGTTTTTT
TRBV6-5,15,.,TRBJ1-1,TRBD1,CASSYSAGGSTEAFF,TGTGCCAGCAGTTACTCGGCAGGGGGCTCGACTGAAGCTTTCTTT
TRBV5-1,16,.,TRBJ2-3,.,CASSPGLTLSTDTQYF,TGCGCCAGCAGCCCAGGGCTGACCCTTAGCACAGATACGCAGTATTTT
TRBV3-1/TRBV3-2,20,.,TRBJ2-7,.,CASSQGLGLLTVRSSYEQYF,TGTGCCAGCAGCCAAGGTCTTGGCCTTTTGACCGTAAGGAGCTCCTACGAGCAGTACTTC
TRBV2,13,.,TRBJ1-4,.,CATLPATNEKLFF,TGTGCCACTCTCCCAGCAACTAATGAAAAACTGTTTTTT
TRBV4-1,15,few,TRBJ2-7,.,CASSQDGGTSVAQYF,TGCGCCAGCAGCCAAGACGGTGGGACCTCGGTGGCCCAGTACTTC
TRBV15,15,once,TRBJ1-1,.,CATSRDRGGRTEAFF,TGTGCCACCAGCAGAGATCGTGGGGGGCGCACTGAAGCTTTCTTT
TRBV20-1,11,.,TRBJ2-7,.,CSARGPYEQYF,TGCAGTGCTAGAGGTCCCTACGAGCAGTACTTC
TRBV25-1,14,.,TRBJ1-1,.,CASSMWAEDTEAFF,TGTGCCAGCAGCATGTGGGCTGAGGACACTGAAGCTTTCTTT
TRBV29-1,13,few,TRBJ1-1,.,CSAGQGSYTEAFF,TGCAGCGCAGGGCAGGGGAGCTACACTGAAGCTTTCTTT
TRBV5-6,16,.,TRBJ2-1,TRBD2,CASSFSSGRWPDEQFF,TGTGCCAGCAGCTTTTCGTCCGGGAGGTGGCCAGATGAGCAGTTCTTC
TRBV9,11,.,TRBJ1-2,.,CASSTSGGYTF,TGTGCCAGCAGCACCTCCGGGGGCTACACCTTC
TRBV10-2,15,.,TRBJ2-1,.,CASNPSRGNYNEQFF,TGCGCCAGCAACCCATCGCGGGGAAACTACAATGAGCAGTTCTTC
TRBV4-1,16,.,TRBJ2-7,.,CASSLETGTLSYEQYF,TGCGCCAGCAGCCTAGAGACCGGGACACTCTCCTACGAGCAGTACTTC
TRBV14,17,.,TRBJ1-3,.,CASSQIEEGRSGNTIYF,TGTGCCAGCAGCCAAATAGAGGAGGGCCGCTCTGGAAACACCATATATTTT
TRBV19,14,.,TRBJ1-3,.,CASRIPGSGNTIYF,TGTGCCAGTAGGATCCCAGGCTCTGGAAACACCATATATTTT
TRBV14,15,.,TRBJ1-4,.,CASSPSWRVREKLFF,TGTGCCAGCAGCCCGTCGTGGAGGGTGAGAGAAAAACTGTTTTTT
TRBV20-1,14,.,TRBJ2-7,TRBD2,CSASRAGVFYEQYF,TGCAGTGCTAGTAGGGCGGGAGTATTTTACGAGCAGTACTTC
TRBV5-6,16,.,TRBJ1-5,.,CASSLWGLGSNQPQHF,TGTGCCAGCAGCTTGTGGGGATTAGGAAGCAATCAGCCCCAGCATTTT
TRBV5-1,15,.,TRBJ1-3,TRBD1,CASSLGGQGGNTIYF,TGCGCCAGCAGCTTGGGGGGACAGGGTGGAAACACCATATATTTT
TRBV29-1,14,.,TRBJ2-1,.,CSVDSFPSYNEQFF,TGCAGCGTTGACAGCTTCCCCTCCTACAATGAGCAGTTCTTC
TRBV2,12,.,TRBJ2-5,.,CASIGAGETQYF,TGTGCCAGCATCGGGGCCGGAGAGACCCAGTACTTC
TRBV28,13,.,TRBJ2-1,.,CASRLNSYNEQFF,TGTGCCAGCAGACTGAACTCCTACAATGAGCAGTTCTTC
TRBV4-1,16,.,TRBJ2-7,TRBD2,CASSQERTSVPYEQYF,TGCGCCAGCAGCCAAGAAAGGACTAGCGTACCCTACGAGCAGTACTTC
TRBV6-5,15,.,TRBJ2-2,.,CASNKVRMNTGELFF,TGTGCCAGCAATAAGGTCCGGATGAACACCGGGGAGCTGTTTTTT
TRBV2,12,.,TRBJ1-2,.,CASRPGSYGYTF,TGTGCCAGCAGACCCGGGAGCTATGGCTACACCTTC
TRBV18,14,.,TRBJ1-5,.,CASSPAERNQPQHF,TGTGCCAGCTCACCGGCGGAGCGCAATCAGCCCCAGCATTTT
TRBV30,15,.,TRBJ2-7,TRBD2,CAWSVRGRATYEQYF,TGTGCCTGGAGTGTAAGAGGGAGGGCCACCTACGAGCAGTACTTC
TRBV7-8,14,.,TRBJ1-1,.,CASSLSGGNTEAFF,TGTGCCAGCAGCTTATCCGGGGGGAACACTGAAGCTTTCTTT
TRBV2,16,.,TRBJ1-2,TRBD1,CASSRGRGENNYGYTF,TGTGCCAGCAGTCGTGGCAGGGGGGAAAATAACTATGGCTACACCTTC
TRBV9,15,.,TRBJ2-7,.,CASSVDSRGTYEQYF,TGTGCCAGCAGCGTGGACTCCCGAGGAACCTACGAGCAGTACTTC
TRBV7-3,14,.,TRBJ2-7,TRBD2,CASSRTSGRYEQYF,TGTGCCAGTTCCCGCACTAGCGGGAGGTACGAGCAGTACTTC